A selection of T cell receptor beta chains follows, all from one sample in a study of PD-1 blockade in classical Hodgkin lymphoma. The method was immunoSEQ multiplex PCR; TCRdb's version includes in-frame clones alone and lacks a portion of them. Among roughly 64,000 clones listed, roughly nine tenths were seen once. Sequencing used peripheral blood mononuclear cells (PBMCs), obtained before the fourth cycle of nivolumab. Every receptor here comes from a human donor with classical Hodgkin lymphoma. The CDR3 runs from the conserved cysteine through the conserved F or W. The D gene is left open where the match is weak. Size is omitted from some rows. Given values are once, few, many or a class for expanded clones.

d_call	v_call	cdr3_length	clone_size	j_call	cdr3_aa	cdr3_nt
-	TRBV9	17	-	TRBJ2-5	CASSANWGGGNQETQYF	TGTGCCAGCAGCGCCAATTGGGGTGGGGGCAACCAAGAGACCCAGTACTTC
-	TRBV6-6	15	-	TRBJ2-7	CASSYRTGSSYEQYF	TGTGCCAGCAGTTACCGAACAGGGAGCTCCTACGAGCAGTACTTC
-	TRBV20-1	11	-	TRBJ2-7	CSAEEGTEQYF	TGCAGTGCTGAGGAGGGGACGGAGCAGTACTTC
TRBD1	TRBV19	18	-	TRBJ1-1	CASSLRRGQSRPNTEAFF	TGTGCCAGTAGTTTGCGGCGGGGACAGTCCAGACCGAACACTGAAGCTTTCTTT
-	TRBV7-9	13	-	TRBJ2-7	CASSPPSSYEQYF	TGTGCCAGCAGCCCCCCGTCCTCCTACGAGCAGTACTTC
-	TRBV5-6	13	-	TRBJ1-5	CASSIYGGQPQHF	TGTGCCAGCAGCATATATGGAGGTCAGCCCCAGCATTTT
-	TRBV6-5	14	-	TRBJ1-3	CASSYDGSGNTIYF	TGTGCCAGCAGTTACGACGGCTCTGGAAACACCATATATTTT
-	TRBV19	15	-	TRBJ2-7	CASSMGAGRSYEQYF	TGTGCCAGTAGTATGGGTGCAGGGCGATCCTACGAGCAGTACTTC
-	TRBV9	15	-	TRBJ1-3	CASSVEKGGGNTIYF	TGTGCCAGCAGCGTAGAAAAGGGCGGAGGAAACACCATATATTTT
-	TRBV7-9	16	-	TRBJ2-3	CASSLVRSDRTDTQYF	TGTGCCAGCAGCTTAGTGCGCTCGGACAGAACAGATACGCAGTATTTT
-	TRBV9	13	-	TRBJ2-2	CASSVDSGGELFF	TGTGCCAGCAGCGTAGATTCAGGCGGGGAGCTGTTTTTT
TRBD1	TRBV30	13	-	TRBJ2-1	CAWRRDRGNEQFF	TGTGCCTGGAGGCGGGACAGGGGGAATGAGCAGTTCTTC
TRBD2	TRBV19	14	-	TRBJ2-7	CASSMGGRSYEQYF	TGTGCCAGTAGTATGGGCGGGAGGTCCTACGAGCAGTACTTC
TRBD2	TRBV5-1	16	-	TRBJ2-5	CASSSGTSGGGETQYF	TGCGCCAGCAGCTCCGGGACTAGCGGGGGTGGAGAGACCCAGTACTTC
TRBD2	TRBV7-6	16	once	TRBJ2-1	CASSLRLAGGPDEQFF	TGTGCCAGCAGCCTCAGACTAGCGGGGGGGCCGGATGAGCAGTTCTTC
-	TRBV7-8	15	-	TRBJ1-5	CASSPNRDTNQPQHF	TGTGCCAGCAGCCCAAACCGGGACACCAATCAGCCCCAGCATTTT
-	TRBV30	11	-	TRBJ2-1	CAWRDPFEQFF	TGTGCCTGGAGGGACCCGTTTGAGCAGTTCTTC
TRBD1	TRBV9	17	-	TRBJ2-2	CASSVARTGGDTGELFF	TGTGCCAGCAGCGTAGCCCGAACAGGGGGCGACACCGGGGAGCTGTTTTTT
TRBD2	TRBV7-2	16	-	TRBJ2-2	CASSLRGGGNTGELFF	TGTGCCAGCAGCTTAAGGGGCGGGGGGAACACCGGGGAGCTGTTTTTT
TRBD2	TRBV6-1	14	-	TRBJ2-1	CASSKRGGWDEQFF	TGTGCCAGCAGCAAGCGGGGGGGCTGGGATGAGCAGTTCTTC
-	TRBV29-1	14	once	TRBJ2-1	CSVVASPNYNEQFF	TGCAGCGTTGTGGCTAGCCCAAACTACAATGAGCAGTTCTTC
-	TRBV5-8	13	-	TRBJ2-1	CASSLVGSNEQFF	TGTGCCAGCAGCTTGGTGGGATCTAATGAGCAGTTCTTC
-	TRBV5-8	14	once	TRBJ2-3	CASSLAGGTDTQYF	TGTGCCAGCAGCTTGGCCGGGGGCACAGATACGCAGTATTTT
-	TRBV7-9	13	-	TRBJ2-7	CASSDQGGYEQYF	TGTGCCAGCAGTGATCAGGGGGGCTACGAGCAGTACTTC
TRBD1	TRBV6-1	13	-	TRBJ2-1	CASGRDSYNEQFF	TGTGCCAGCGGCCGGGACAGCTACAATGAGCAGTTCTTC
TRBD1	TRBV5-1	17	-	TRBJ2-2	CASSLDGTAQNTGELFF	TGCGCCAGCAGCTTGGACGGGACAGCTCAGAACACCGGGGAGCTGTTTTTT
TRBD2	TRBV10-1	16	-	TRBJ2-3	CASSEKASGVTDTQYF	TGCGCCAGCAGTGAGAAGGCTAGCGGGGTCACAGATACGCAGTATTTT
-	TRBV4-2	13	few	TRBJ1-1	CASSPTANTEAFF	TGTGCCAGCAGCCCTACAGCGAACACTGAAGCTTTCTTT
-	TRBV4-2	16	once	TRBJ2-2	CASSLIEQVSTGELFF	TGTGCCAGCAGCCTCATCGAACAGGTTAGCACCGGGGAGCTGTTTTTT
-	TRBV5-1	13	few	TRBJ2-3	CASSTQGTDTQYF	TGCGCCAGCAGCACCCAGGGCACAGATACGCAGTATTTT
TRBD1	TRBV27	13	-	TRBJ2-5	CASRTGGAQTQYF	TGTGCCAGCAGGACAGGGGGCGCCCAGACCCAGTACTTC
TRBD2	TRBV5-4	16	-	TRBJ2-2	CASSLFASGIAGELFF	TGTGCCAGCAGCTTGTTCGCTAGCGGGATCGCCGGGGAGCTGTTTTTT
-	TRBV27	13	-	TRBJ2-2	CASNPTNTGELFF	TGTGCCAGCAACCCGACGAACACCGGGGAGCTGTTTTTT
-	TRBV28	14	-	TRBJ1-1	CASSYRPGNTEAFF	TGTGCCAGCAGCTACAGACCTGGGAACACTGAAGCTTTCTTT
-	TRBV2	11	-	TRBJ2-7	CASSERWEQYF	TGTGCCAGCAGTGAAAGGTGGGAGCAGTACTTC
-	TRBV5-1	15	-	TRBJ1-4	CASSPRDTLDEKLFF	TGCGCCAGCAGCCCTAGGGACACCCTCGATGAAAAACTGTTTTTT
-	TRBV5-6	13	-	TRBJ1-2	CASNPGPWEGYTF	TGTGCCAGCAACCCTGGCCCCTGGGAGGGCTACACCTTC
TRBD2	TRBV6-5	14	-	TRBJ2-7	CASSPKLADYEQYF	TGTGCCAGCAGCCCGAAACTAGCGGACTACGAGCAGTACTTC
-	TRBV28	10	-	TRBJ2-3	CASTISTQYF	TGTGCCAGCACCATAAGCACGCAGTATTTT
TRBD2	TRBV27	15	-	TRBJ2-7	CASSYGGGAYYEQYF	TGTGCCAGCAGTTACGGCGGGGGGGCCTACTACGAGCAGTACTTC
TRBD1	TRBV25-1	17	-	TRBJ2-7	CASSVLEPGQVPYEQYF	TGTGCCAGCAGTGTCCTAGAGCCGGGACAGGTCCCCTACGAGCAGTACTTC
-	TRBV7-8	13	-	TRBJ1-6	CASSLIRDSPLHF	TGTGCCAGCAGCTTAATAAGGGATTCACCCCTCCACTTT
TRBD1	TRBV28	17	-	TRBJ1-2	CASSFPPEGAQNYGYTF	TGTGCCAGCAGTTTTCCCCCCGAGGGGGCGCAAAACTATGGCTACACCTTC
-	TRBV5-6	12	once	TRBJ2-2	CASSLAWGTLFF	TGTGCCAGCAGCTTGGCCTGGGGGACCCTTTTTTTT
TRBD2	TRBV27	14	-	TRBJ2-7	CASSIIAGGWEQYF	TGTGCCAGCAGTATCATAGCGGGGGGCTGGGAGCAGTACTTC